A selection of T cell receptor beta chains follows, all from one sample in a study of cytomegalovirus exposure and HLA in healthy donors. The data were produced by immunoSEQ multiplex PCR, yet TCRdb's version contains in-frame clones alone and is incomplete. This sample's clone table lists some 130,000 clones. Sequenced sample: PBMCs. The receptors stem from a man between 18 and 35 years old in good health and CMV-seronegative. The CDR3 runs from the conserved cysteine through the conserved F or W. The order of the fields is D gene, V gene, J gene, CDR3 protein, CDR3 DNA. A D gene is named only where the DNA matches it firmly.

D: -; V: TRBV7-8; J: TRBJ1-1; CDR3: CASEKQGNTEAFF; DNA: TGTGCCAGCGAAAAACAGGGGAACACTGAAGCTTTCTTT
D: -; V: TRBV7-9; J: TRBJ2-6; CDR3: CASSFDRPSGANVLTF; DNA: TGTGCCAGCAGCTTTGACAGACCCTCTGGGGCCAACGTCCTGACTTTC
D: TRBD1; V: TRBV5-6; J: TRBJ2-2; CDR3: CASTVVPGGFTGELFF; DNA: TGTGCCAGCACCGTGGTCCCAGGGGGCTTCACCGGGGAGCTGTTTTTT
D: -; V: TRBV27; J: TRBJ2-2; CDR3: CATLSGPGELFF; DNA: TGTGCCACTCTGTCAGGGCCCGGGGAGCTGTTTTTT
D: -; V: TRBV12-2; J: TRBJ1-5; CDR3: CASRLGSGETDSNQPQHF; DNA: TGTGCAAGTCGCTTAGGGTCAGGGGAGACGGATAGCAATCAGCCCCAGCATTTT
D: -; V: TRBV7-3; J: TRBJ1-2; CDR3: CASSLTKTQGLGYGYTF; DNA: TGTGCCAGCAGCTTAACAAAGACGCAGGGTTTAGGCTATGGCTACACCTTC
D: -; V: TRBV7-9; J: TRBJ2-5; CDR3: CASSLARGQETQYF; DNA: TGTGCCAGCAGCTTAGCTCGGGGTCAAGAGACCCAGTACTTC
D: TRBD1; V: TRBV7-9; J: TRBJ2-7; CDR3: CASSPGQESYEQYF; DNA: TGTGCCAGCAGCCCGGGACAGGAATCCTACGAGCAGTACTTC
D: TRBD2; V: TRBV12-5; J: TRBJ2-2; CDR3: CASGLEVSGPPELFF; DNA: TGTGCTAGTGGTTTGGAGGTTAGCGGGCCCCCGGAGCTGTTTTTT
D: -; V: TRBV5-4; J: TRBJ2-7; CDR3: CASSPPGLPKYEQYF; DNA: TGTGCCAGCAGCCCTCCGGGACTGCCAAAATACGAGCAGTACTTC
D: TRBD1; V: TRBV5-6; J: TRBJ1-6; CDR3: CASSLVDRNNSPLHF; DNA: TGTGCCAGCAGCTTGGTGGACAGGAATAATTCACCCCTCCACTTT
D: -; V: TRBV5-1; J: TRBJ2-7; CDR3: CASSAGPYEQYF; DNA: TGCGCCAGCAGCGCAGGGCCCTACGAGCAGTACTTC
D: TRBD2; V: TRBV5-1; J: TRBJ2-1; CDR3: CASSSGTSGGQQFF; DNA: TGCGCCAGCAGCTCCGGGACTAGCGGTGGACAGCAGTTCTTC
D: -; V: TRBV25-1; J: TRBJ1-2; CDR3: CASTTAANGYTF; DNA: TGTGCCAGCACGACCGCGGCAAATGGCTACACCTTC
D: -; V: TRBV19; J: TRBJ1-5; CDR3: CASSIPGTLYWPQHF; DNA: TGTGCCAGTAGTATCCCCGGGACACTCTATTGGCCCCAGCATTTT
D: -; V: TRBV29-1; J: TRBJ1-2; CDR3: CSVGATDGYTF; DNA: TGCAGCGTTGGGGCCACCGATGGCTACACCTTC
D: -; V: TRBV5-1; J: TRBJ1-4; CDR3: CASSLRTINEKLFF; DNA: TGCGCCAGCAGCTTACGGACTATTAATGAAAAACTGTTTTTT
D: TRBD2; V: TRBV9; J: TRBJ2-1; CDR3: CASSVPPSGGYNEQFF; DNA: TGTGCCAGCAGCGTACCCCCTAGCGGGGGGTACAATGAGCAGTTCTTC
D: -; V: TRBV10-2; J: TRBJ2-3; CDR3: CASGRDFTQYF; DNA: TGCGCCAGTGGCCGGGACTTTACGCAGTATTTT
D: TRBD1; V: TRBV19; J: TRBJ1-3; CDR3: CASQDRALSGNTIYF; DNA: TGTGCCAGCCAGGACAGGGCCCTCTCTGGAAACACCATATATTTT
D: -; V: TRBV28; J: TRBJ2-1; CDR3: CASSFLRGTQAYNEQFF; DNA: TGTGCCAGCAGTTTTTTGAGGGGGACCCAAGCCTACAATGAGCAGTTCTTC
D: TRBD1; V: TRBV29-1; J: TRBJ1-2; CDR3: CSAVRTGVFYGYTF; DNA: TGCAGCGCTGTTAGGACAGGGGTATTCTATGGCTACACCTTC
D: -; V: TRBV7-2; J: TRBJ1-1; CDR3: CASSSHRVREAFF; DNA: TGTGCCAGCAGCTCCCACAGGGTCCGAGAAGCTTTCTTT
D: -; V: TRBV28; J: TRBJ1-6; CDR3: CASSPDRSNSPLHF; DNA: TGTGCCAGCAGTCCCGACAGGTCCAATTCACCCCTCCACTTT
D: -; V: TRBV28; J: TRBJ1-1; CDR3: CASSPYAYRSANTEAFF; DNA: TGTGCCAGCAGCCCATACGCATACAGGTCAGCTAACACTGAAGCTTTCTTT
D: -; V: TRBV6-1; J: TRBJ1-2; CDR3: CASSTRQAPHGYTF; DNA: TGTGCCAGCAGTACTCGACAGGCCCCCCATGGCTACACCTTC
D: -; V: TRBV28; J: TRBJ1-1; CDR3: CASRYGSHTEAFF; DNA: TGTGCCAGCAGGTATGGGAGTCACACTGAAGCTTTCTTT
D: -; V: TRBV5-1; J: TRBJ1-5; CDR3: CASSEHGGPQPQHF; DNA: TGCGCCAGCAGCGAGCACGGTGGGCCTCAGCCCCAGCATTTT
D: -; V: TRBV2; J: TRBJ1-2; CDR3: CASRSRAPGYGYTF; DNA: TGTGCCAGCAGGAGCAGGGCCCCAGGCTATGGCTACACCTTC
D: -; V: TRBV5-6; J: TRBJ2-7; CDR3: CASSLGTVSYEQYF; DNA: TGTGCCAGCAGCTTGGGCACAGTCTCCTACGAGCAGTACTTC
D: -; V: TRBV6-1; J: TRBJ1-3; CDR3: CASSERSRALRDF; DNA: TGTGCCAGCAGTGAAAGGTCCAGGGCCCTTAGGGATTTT
D: -; V: TRBV19; J: TRBJ1-2; CDR3: CASTQYNRGIGYTF; DNA: TGTGCCAGTACCCAATATAATCGGGGAATTGGCTACACCTTC
D: TRBD2; V: TRBV28; J: TRBJ2-3; CDR3: CASTHGLAGGNTQYF; DNA: TGTGCCAGCACCCACGGACTAGCGGGGGGGAATACGCAGTATTTT
D: -; V: TRBV14; J: TRBJ1-2; CDR3: CASSQDQEVYGYTF; DNA: TGTGCCAGCAGCCAAGATCAAGAGGTCTATGGCTACACCTTC
D: -; V: TRBV6-1; J: TRBJ2-7; CDR3: CALGAGTPTYEQYF; DNA: TGTGCCCTCGGGGCGGGGACTCCTACCTACGAGCAGTACTTC
D: -; V: TRBV11-3; J: TRBJ1-1; CDR3: CASSLVGGGNTEAFF; DNA: TGTGCCAGCAGCTTAGTCGGCGGGGGGAACACTGAAGCTTTCTTT
D: -; V: TRBV4-3; J: TRBJ2-7; CDR3: CASSQDQGPGREQYF; DNA: TGCGCCAGCAGCCAAGACCAGGGACCTGGGAGGGAGCAGTACTTC
D: -; V: TRBV27; J: TRBJ1-5; CDR3: CASSLGSNQPQHF; DNA: TGTGCCAGCAGTTTGGGCAGCAATCAGCCCCAGCATTTT
D: -; V: TRBV15; J: TRBJ2-5; CDR3: CATSGGYQETQYF; DNA: TGTGCCACCAGTGGGGGGTACCAAGAGACCCAGTACTTC
D: TRBD1; V: TRBV11-2; J: TRBJ1-5; CDR3: CASSTSTGYSNQPQHF; DNA: TGTGCCAGCAGCACCTCGACAGGGTATAGCAATCAGCCCCAGCATTTT
D: -; V: TRBV28; J: TRBJ1-5; CDR3: CASSFSFRVLRNQPQHF; DNA: TGTGCCAGCAGTTTCAGTTTCAGGGTACTTCGGAATCAGCCCCAGCATTTT
D: TRBD2; V: TRBV7-7; J: TRBJ2-3; CDR3: CASSRGTSGRFSDTQYF; DNA: TGTGCTAGCAGTCGAGGGACTAGCGGGAGGTTTTCAGATACGCAGTATTTT
D: TRBD2; V: TRBV7-3; J: TRBJ2-1; CDR3: CASTPGGSSSYNEQFF; DNA: TGTGCCAGCACCCCGGGGGGGTCTAGCTCCTACAATGAGCAGTTCTTC
D: TRBD1; V: TRBV6-1; J: TRBJ2-2; CDR3: CASNTGETGELFF; DNA: TGTGCCAGCAACACAGGGGAAACCGGGGAGCTGTTTTTT
D: -; V: TRBV28; J: TRBJ2-1; CDR3: CASSLGQPYNEQFF; DNA: TGTGCCAGCAGTTTGGGGCAGCCCTACAATGAGCAGTTCTTC
D: TRBD1; V: TRBV27; J: TRBJ1-2; CDR3: CASSRGHLTGDGGYTF; DNA: TGTGCCAGCAGTCGTGGCCACCTAACAGGGGATGGGGGCTACACCTTC
D: -; V: TRBV27; J: TRBJ1-2; CDR3: CASSFSSLGYGYTF; DNA: TGTGCCAGCAGTTTTTCCTCCCTAGGCTATGGCTACACCTTC
D: TRBD1; V: TRBV5-8; J: TRBJ2-7; CDR3: CASSFYAGGYEQYF; DNA: TGTGCCAGCAGCTTTTACGCAGGGGGCTACGAGCAGTACTTC
D: TRBD1; V: TRBV6-9; J: TRBJ2-7; CDR3: CASRLPLPGTGLYEQYF; DNA: TGTGCCAGCAGGCTCCCCTTACCCGGGACAGGGTTGTACGAGCAGTACTTC
D: TRBD2; V: TRBV5-1; J: TRBJ2-3; CDR3: CASSARGTSGIADTQYF; DNA: TGCGCCAGCAGCGCGCGAGGGACTAGCGGGATTGCAGATACGCAGTATTTT
D: -; V: TRBV5-5; J: TRBJ2-7; CDR3: CASSLATASYEQYF; DNA: TGTGCCAGCAGCTTGGCTACAGCTTCCTACGAGCAGTACTTC
D: -; V: TRBV2; J: TRBJ1-1; CDR3: CASRNRELNTEAFF; DNA: TGTGCCAGCAGGAACAGGGAGTTGAACACTGAAGCTTTCTTT
D: TRBD2; V: TRBV19; J: TRBJ2-1; CDR3: CASSIEPWGGRRNEQFF; DNA: TGTGCCAGTAGTATAGAGCCGTGGGGGGGGAGGAGGAATGAGCAGTTCTTC
D: TRBD1; V: TRBV7-2; J: TRBJ1-4; CDR3: CASSLASKQGEKLFF; DNA: TGTGCCAGCAGCTTAGCCTCAAAACAGGGGGAAAAACTGTTTTTT
D: -; V: TRBV18; J: TRBJ2-5; CDR3: CASSPPPPVTAEKETQYF; DNA: TGTGCCAGCTCACCCCCTCCACCTGTCACAGCCGAAAAAGAGACCCAGTACTTC
D: -; V: TRBV9; J: TRBJ2-7; CDR3: CASSVTPDRSSEQYF; DNA: TGTGCCAGCAGCGTAACCCCAGACAGGAGTTCCGAGCAGTACTTC
D: TRBD2; V: TRBV27; J: TRBJ2-1; CDR3: CASSFSGREQFF; DNA: TGTGCCAGCAGTTTTAGCGGGAGAGAGCAGTTCTTC